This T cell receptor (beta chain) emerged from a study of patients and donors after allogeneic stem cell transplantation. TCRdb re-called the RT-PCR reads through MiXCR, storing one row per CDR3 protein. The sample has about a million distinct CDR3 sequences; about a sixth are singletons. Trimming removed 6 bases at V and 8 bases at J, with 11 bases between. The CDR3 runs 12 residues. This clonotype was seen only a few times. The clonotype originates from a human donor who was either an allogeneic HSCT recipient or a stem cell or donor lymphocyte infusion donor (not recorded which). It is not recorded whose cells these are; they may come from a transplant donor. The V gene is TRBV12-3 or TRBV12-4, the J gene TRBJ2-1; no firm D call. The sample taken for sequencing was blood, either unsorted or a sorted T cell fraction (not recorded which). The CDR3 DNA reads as TGTGCCAGCAGCCCACTGGTCCATGAGCAGTTCTTC. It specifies CASSPLVHEQFF.